A selection of T cell receptor beta chains follows, all from one sample in a study of cytomegalovirus exposure and HLA in healthy donors. Generated by immunoSEQ multiplex PCR, the TCRdb table keeps only in-frame clones and is missing some. This sample has roughly 180,000 clones, with approximately 83% found just once. The sample was PBMCs. These receptors originate from a man between 18 and 35 years old in good health and CMV-seropositive. CDR3s include the opening cysteine and the closing phenylalanine or tryptophan. The order of the fields is J gene, D gene, clone size, V gene, CDR3 DNA, CDR3 protein. A D gene is named only where the DNA matches it firmly. Expanded clones are given a class, and other clones once, few, many or no size at all.

j_call: TRBJ2-2; d_call: NA; clone_size: once; v_call: TRBV7-6; cdr3_nt: TGTGCCAGCAGCACCACCGGCGGGGCCTTGAGCGGGGAGCTGTTTTTT; cdr3_aa: CASSTTGGALSGELFF
j_call: TRBJ1-1; d_call: NA; clone_size: once; v_call: TRBV7-8; cdr3_nt: TGTGCCAGCAGCTTGAGGGTCCCTCAGAAAGCTTTCTTT; cdr3_aa: CASSLRVPQKAFF
j_call: TRBJ1-1; d_call: NA; clone_size: NA; v_call: TRBV5-6; cdr3_nt: TGTGCCAGCAGCTTGAAGGGGCAGCCCCACACTGAAGCTTTCTTT; cdr3_aa: CASSLKGQPHTEAFF
j_call: TRBJ1-1; d_call: NA; clone_size: NA; v_call: TRBV7-2; cdr3_nt: TGTGCCAGCAGCGTTAGAGGGATACAGGGACGCTCTGAAGCTTTCTTT; cdr3_aa: CASSVRGIQGRSEAFF
j_call: TRBJ2-5; d_call: NA; clone_size: NA; v_call: TRBV30; cdr3_nt: TGTGCCTGGAACAGGGTCCAAGAGGCCCAGTACTTC; cdr3_aa: CAWNRVQEAQYF
j_call: TRBJ2-3; d_call: NA; clone_size: once; v_call: TRBV2; cdr3_nt: TGTGCCAGCGGGAGCAGGGGGGTGACAGATACGCAGTATTTT; cdr3_aa: CASGSRGVTDTQYF
j_call: TRBJ1-2; d_call: NA; clone_size: NA; v_call: TRBV9; cdr3_nt: TGTGCCAGCAGCGTAGAGGAGGGCCGGAGAGCGGATGGCTACACCTTC; cdr3_aa: CASSVEEGRRADGYTF
j_call: TRBJ1-1; d_call: NA; clone_size: NA; v_call: TRBV28; cdr3_nt: TGTGCCAGCAGTCTGGGAGGGAACACTGAAGCTTTCTTT; cdr3_aa: CASSLGGNTEAFF
j_call: TRBJ2-2; d_call: NA; clone_size: NA; v_call: TRBV9; cdr3_nt: TGTGCCAGCAGGCTAGCATCCTCCGGGGAGCTGTTTTTT; cdr3_aa: CASRLASSGELFF
j_call: TRBJ1-6; d_call: TRBD1; clone_size: NA; v_call: TRBV9; cdr3_nt: TGTGCCAGCAGCGTCGAAATGGACAGGGCTTTTGATTCACCCCTCCACTTT; cdr3_aa: CASSVEMDRAFDSPLHF
j_call: TRBJ2-3; d_call: NA; clone_size: NA; v_call: TRBV15; cdr3_nt: TGTGCCACCAGCAGAGATGGGCGAGCCACAGATACGCAGTATTTT; cdr3_aa: CATSRDGRATDTQYF
j_call: TRBJ2-3; d_call: TRBD2; clone_size: NA; v_call: TRBV5-1; cdr3_nt: TGCGCCAGCAGCTTAAGAACCAGGACTAGCGGGGGAACAGATACGCAGTATTTT; cdr3_aa: CASSLRTRTSGGTDTQYF
j_call: TRBJ1-2; d_call: TRBD1; clone_size: NA; v_call: TRBV7-9; cdr3_nt: TGTGCCAGCAGTTTAAGAAGGGACAGCCCTAACTATGGCTACACCTTC; cdr3_aa: CASSLRRDSPNYGYTF
j_call: TRBJ2-5; d_call: TRBD2; clone_size: NA; v_call: TRBV2; cdr3_nt: TGTGCCAGCAGTGTTTCCTGGTCCCTAGCGGGGAAAGAGACCCAGTACTTC; cdr3_aa: CASSVSWSLAGKETQYF
j_call: TRBJ2-1; d_call: TRBD2; clone_size: NA; v_call: TRBV5-1; cdr3_nt: TGCGCCAGCAGCTTGCCTAGCGGATACAATGAGCAGTTCTTC; cdr3_aa: CASSLPSGYNEQFF
j_call: TRBJ2-3; d_call: TRBD2; clone_size: NA; v_call: TRBV6-1; cdr3_nt: TGTGCCAGCAGTGAGAGGACTAGTTTTATCACAGATACGCAGTATTTT; cdr3_aa: CASSERTSFITDTQYF
j_call: TRBJ1-3; d_call: NA; clone_size: NA; v_call: TRBV5-1; cdr3_nt: TGCGCCAGCAGCCCAACAGCTATCTCTGGAAACACCATATATTTT; cdr3_aa: CASSPTAISGNTIYF
j_call: TRBJ2-1; d_call: TRBD2; clone_size: NA; v_call: TRBV13; cdr3_nt: TGTGCCAGCAGCTTATCGGGACTAGCGGCCTACAATGAGCAGTTCTTC; cdr3_aa: CASSLSGLAAYNEQFF
j_call: TRBJ2-1; d_call: NA; clone_size: NA; v_call: TRBV7-2; cdr3_nt: TGTGCCAGCGAACGGGGGACCGGTTTCTACAATGAGCAGTTCTTC; cdr3_aa: CASERGTGFYNEQFF
j_call: TRBJ2-7; d_call: TRBD1; clone_size: NA; v_call: TRBV5-1; cdr3_nt: TGCGCCAGCACCGGACAGGGCTCCTACGAGCAGTACTTC; cdr3_aa: CASTGQGSYEQYF
j_call: TRBJ2-3; d_call: TRBD2; clone_size: NA; v_call: TRBV5-4; cdr3_nt: TGTGCCAGCAACCTAGCGGGGGGCCCTAGCACAGATACGCAGTATTTT; cdr3_aa: CASNLAGGPSTDTQYF
j_call: TRBJ1-5; d_call: NA; clone_size: NA; v_call: TRBV19; cdr3_nt: TGTGCCAGTATAGGCAGGGGAGGCAATCAGCCCCAGCATTTT; cdr3_aa: CASIGRGGNQPQHF
j_call: TRBJ2-3; d_call: NA; clone_size: NA; v_call: TRBV20-1; cdr3_nt: TGCAGTGCTACCTTTACAGATACGCAGTATTTT; cdr3_aa: CSATFTDTQYF
j_call: TRBJ1-1; d_call: TRBD1; clone_size: few; v_call: TRBV4-3; cdr3_nt: TGCGCCAGCAGCCAGGCAGGGGGAAACACTGAAGCTTTCTTT; cdr3_aa: CASSQAGGNTEAFF
j_call: TRBJ1-2; d_call: NA; clone_size: NA; v_call: TRBV10-3; cdr3_nt: TGTGCCATCAGTGAACAGGCAACCTATGGCTACACCTTC; cdr3_aa: CAISEQATYGYTF
j_call: TRBJ1-1; d_call: NA; clone_size: few; v_call: TRBV4-1; cdr3_nt: TGCGCCAGCAGCCACGCCGGGGGGATCACTGAAGCTTTCTTT; cdr3_aa: CASSHAGGITEAFF
j_call: TRBJ1-6; d_call: NA; clone_size: NA; v_call: TRBV5-4; cdr3_nt: TGTGCCAGCAGCTCCATGGGAGATTCACCCCTCCACTTT; cdr3_aa: CASSSMGDSPLHF
j_call: TRBJ2-1; d_call: TRBD2; clone_size: NA; v_call: TRBV6-4; cdr3_nt: TGTGCCAGCAGTTATACTAGCGGGGGCTACAATGAGCAGTTCTTC; cdr3_aa: CASSYTSGGYNEQFF
j_call: TRBJ1-1; d_call: NA; clone_size: NA; v_call: TRBV27; cdr3_nt: TGTGCCAGCAGTCCTAGAGGGCCGAACACTGAAGCTTTCTTT; cdr3_aa: CASSPRGPNTEAFF
j_call: TRBJ2-1; d_call: TRBD2; clone_size: NA; v_call: TRBV6-4; cdr3_nt: TGTGCCAGCAGTGACACCTCTAGCGGACCCTACAATGAGCAGTTCTTC; cdr3_aa: CASSDTSSGPYNEQFF
j_call: TRBJ2-3; d_call: TRBD2; clone_size: NA; v_call: TRBV18; cdr3_nt: TGTGCCAGCTCACCACTTGGACTAGGTAGCACAGATACGCAGTATTTT; cdr3_aa: CASSPLGLGSTDTQYF
j_call: TRBJ1-1; d_call: TRBD1; clone_size: once; v_call: TRBV5-1; cdr3_nt: TGCGCCAGCAGCTTGGGGGTCACAGGGGGAACTGAAGCTTTCTTT; cdr3_aa: CASSLGVTGGTEAFF
j_call: TRBJ2-1; d_call: TRBD1; clone_size: NA; v_call: TRBV4-3; cdr3_nt: TGCGCCAGCAGCCAAGATCTACCTCAGGGGGCTTTAAATGAGCAGTTCTTC; cdr3_aa: CASSQDLPQGALNEQFF
j_call: TRBJ1-2; d_call: NA; clone_size: NA; v_call: TRBV4-3; cdr3_nt: TGCGCCAGCAGCCAAGATTTCAGGGGAACTAACTATGGCTACACCTTC; cdr3_aa: CASSQDFRGTNYGYTF
j_call: TRBJ1-1; d_call: NA; clone_size: NA; v_call: TRBV9; cdr3_nt: TGTGCCAGCAGCAGAGGGTTATCCGGCACTGAAGCTTTCTTT; cdr3_aa: CASSRGLSGTEAFF
j_call: TRBJ2-3; d_call: TRBD2; clone_size: NA; v_call: TRBV19; cdr3_nt: TGTGCCAGTTTACGGGGGGGTAGAAAGGAAAGAACCTCCTTTGATACGCAGTATTTT; cdr3_aa: CASLRGGRKERTSFDTQYF
j_call: TRBJ2-7; d_call: NA; clone_size: NA; v_call: TRBV21-1; cdr3_nt: TGTGCCAGCAGCAACCGTTTTCTTGGGAGGGGACAGGGTTTGTACGAGCAGTACTTC; cdr3_aa: CASSNRFLGRGQGLYEQYF
j_call: TRBJ1-1; d_call: NA; clone_size: once; v_call: TRBV11-2; cdr3_nt: TGTGCCAGCAGCTTAGTTTTTTTCGAGGGAGCTTTCTTT; cdr3_aa: CASSLVFFEGAFF
j_call: TRBJ1-2; d_call: NA; clone_size: NA; v_call: TRBV6-5; cdr3_nt: TGTGCCAGCAGTTATACACCGAACTATGGCTACACCTTC; cdr3_aa: CASSYTPNYGYTF
j_call: TRBJ2-7; d_call: TRBD1; clone_size: NA; v_call: TRBV6-1; cdr3_nt: TGTGCCAGCCAAGGACAGGGACACGAGCAGTACTTC; cdr3_aa: CASQGQGHEQYF